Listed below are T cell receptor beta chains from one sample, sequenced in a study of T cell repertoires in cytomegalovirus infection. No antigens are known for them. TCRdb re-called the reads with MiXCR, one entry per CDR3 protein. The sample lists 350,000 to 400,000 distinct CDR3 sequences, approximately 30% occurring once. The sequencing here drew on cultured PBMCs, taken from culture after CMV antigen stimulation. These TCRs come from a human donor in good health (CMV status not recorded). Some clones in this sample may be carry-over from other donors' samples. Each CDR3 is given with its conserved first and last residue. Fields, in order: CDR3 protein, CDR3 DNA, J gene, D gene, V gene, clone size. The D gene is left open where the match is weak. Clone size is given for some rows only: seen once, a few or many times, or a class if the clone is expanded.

CASSPTGVNTEAFF	TGTGCCAGCAGCCCTACAGGGGTGAACACTGAAGCTTTCTTT	TRBJ1-1	TRBD1	TRBV5-6	many
CSARDPRSGYGYTF	TGCAGTGCTAGAGATCCCAGGAGTGGCTATGGCTACACCTTC	TRBJ1-2	.	TRBV20-1	once
CATSLSGTSSYEQYF	TGTGCCACCAGCTTATCCGGGACTAGCAGCTACGAGCAGTACTTC	TRBJ2-7	TRBD2	TRBV24-1	.
CASTEGWRNTGELFF	TGTGCCAGCACCGAGGGCTGGAGGAACACCGGGGAGCTGTTTTTT	TRBJ2-2	.	TRBV7-2	few
CSAPGTRSVDTQYF	TGCAGTGCTCCCGGGACTAGAAGTGTGGATACGCAGTATTTT	TRBJ2-3	TRBD2	TRBV20-1	.
CASSSGLKRELGETQYF	TGTGCCAGCAGTTCCGGACTAAAGCGGGAGCTCGGGGAGACCCAGTACTTC	TRBJ2-5	TRBD2	TRBV28	few
CASSHSGTGVNQPQHF	TGCGCCAGCAGCCATTCCGGGACAGGGGTCAATCAGCCCCAGCATTTT	TRBJ1-5	TRBD1	TRBV4-1	.
CASSILAEETQYF	TGTGCCAGCAGCATATTAGCGGAAGAGACCCAGTACTTC	TRBJ2-5	.	TRBV7-2	.
CASRTGTPSYNEQFF	TGTGCCAGCAGGACCGGGACTCCCTCCTACAATGAGCAGTTCTTC	TRBJ2-1	.	TRBV6-2/TRBV6-3	.
CASSPPGAEADTQYF	TGTGCCAGCTCACCACCCGGGGCCGAGGCGGATACGCAGTATTTT	TRBJ2-3	.	TRBV18	.
CASSLRRLPNTEAFF	TGTGCCAGCAGCTTGAGACGCCTACCGAACACTGAAGCTTTCTTT	TRBJ1-1	.	TRBV5-6	.
CASSWASDIYNEQFF	TGTGCCAGCAGCTGGGCTAGCGATATCTACAATGAGCAGTTCTTC	TRBJ2-1	.	TRBV11-3	.